Each of the 21 T cell receptor beta chains below was sequenced from the same sample in a study of beta chain features in type 1 diabetes. These receptors' targets are unknown. Since all of the isolated RNA was reverse transcribed, expressed TCRB transcripts were what got sequenced. Produced via immunoSEQ multiplex PCR; TCRdb's table is partial and in-frame only. The table includes 240,000 or so clones, more than 11% detected once. General study results and limits: Among patients with Type 1 diabetes, TCRB CDR3s were moderately but significantly shorter in every one of the four CD4+ subsets.

The material sequenced was naive CD4+ T cells from blood. These receptors all stem from a man in his thirties or forties with type 1 diabetes.

In this sample, this clone turned up a few times. This chain's CDR3 is CASRRQEQSYTF. CDR3 bases: TGTGCCAGCAGACGACAGGAGCAAAGCTACACCTTC. This chain connects TRBV6-5 to TRBJ1-2; perhaps TRBD1 as D (6 bases). Germline CDR1 is MNHEY and CDR2 is SVGAGI. The V end lost 6 bases, the J end lost 9 bases, and 14 bases lay between the germline ends. The CDR3 is made up of 12 amino acids.

CDR3 sequence: CASSLIAGGPPDTQYF. In nucleotides, the CDR3 is TGCGCCAGCAGCTTGATAGCGGGAGGGCCCCCAGATACGCAGTATTTT. The rearrangement links TRBV5-1 to TRBJ2-3; 11 bases fit TRBD2. Germline loops: CDR1 SGHRS, CDR2 YFSETQ. The junction had 5 bases not matched to a gene; V was cut back by 1 base and J by 4 bases. The CDR3 contains 16 residues.

The chain joins TRBV30 to TRBJ1-4; 8 nucleotides match TRBD1. The germline V gene encodes CDR1 GTSNPN and CDR2 SVGIG (reference sequence). The CDR3 length is 15 residues. With 0 bases clipped from V and 6 bases from J, the junction kept 6 bases outside the gene matches. The CDR3 DNA sequence: TGTGCCTGGAGTGTACCCAGGGGGCTTTATGAAAAACTGTTTTTT. Amino acids: CAWSVPRGLYEKLFF. The full variable domain, its missing parts supplied by reference TRBV30 and TRBJ1-4, is SQTIHQWPATLVQPVGSPLSLECTVEGTSNPNLYWYRQAAGRGLQLLFYSVGIGQISSEVPQNLSASRPQDRQFILSSKKLLLSDSGFYLCAWSVPRGLYEKLFFGSGTQLSVL.

The gene calls are TRBV10-3 and TRBJ2-1; 11 bases line up with TRBD2. V shed 10 bases, J shed 4 bases, and the junction held 9 bases outside the gene matches. The CDR3 length is 15 residues. Germline CDR1 ENHRY, CDR2 SYGVKD. The CDR3 sequence is CASKRGLAVYNEQFF. The CDR3 coding sequence is TGTGCCAGCAAACGGGGACTAGCGGTTTACAATGAGCAGTTCTTC.

The chain is built from TRBV27 and TRBJ2-6, with D unclear. Germline-derived CDR1 and CDR2 are MNHEY and SMNVEV (reference sequence). This CDR3 has 15 amino acids. V lost 2 bases and J lost 0, with 5 bases in between. This CDR3 reads CASSLLSSGANVLTF. The DNA for the CDR3 is TGTGCCAGCAGTTTACTCTCCTCTGGGGCCAACGTCCTGACTTTC. The entire variable domain, with the rest obtained from reference TRBV27 and TRBJ2-6, is as follows: EAQVTQNPRYLITVTGKKLTVTCSQNMNHEYMSWYRQDPGLGLRQIYYSMNVEVTDKGDVPEGYKVSRKEKRNFPLILESPSPNQTSLYFCASSLLSSGANVLTFGAGSRLTVL.

This clone was seen only a few times. The genes are TRBV5-1 and TRBJ2-5, with 8 bases that match TRBD1. Trimming at V came to 3 bases and at J to 5 bases, leaving 3 bases not matched to a gene. Per the germline V gene, CDR1 is SGHRS and CDR2 is YFSETQ. CDR3 length: 13 amino acids. Here the CDR3 DNA reads TGCGCCAGCAGCTGGAACAGGGGGGAGACCCAGTACTTC. The encoded protein is CASSWNRGETQYF.

This clone was counted only a few times. The chain couples TRBV30 to TRBJ2-3; TRBD2 is a possible D gene (5 bases). CDR1 and CDR2 (germline): GTSNPN, SVGIG (reference sequence). V was clipped by 3 bases and J by 5 bases, with 9 bases between them. The CDR3 totals 12 residues. The CDR3 loop reads CAWSLLGDTQYF. CDR3 DNA sequence: TGTGCCTGGAGCTTACTAGGAGATACGCAGTATTTT.

J is TRBJ1-1 and V is TRBV19, with D tentatively TRBD1 (5 bases). V was clipped by 5 bases and J by 0 bases, with 13 bases between them. This CDR3 has 15 residues. CDR1 and CDR2 (germline): LNHDA, SQIVND (reference sequence). The CDR3 loop is CASSFQARVNTEAFF. The CDR3 DNA reads TGTGCCAGTAGTTTCCAGGCCAGGGTGAACACTGAAGCTTTCTTT.

This clone appeared a few times. The chain links TRBV19 to TRBJ1-2; tentatively, D is TRBD1 (6 bases). Germline assignment: CDR1 LNHDA and CDR2 SQIVND (reference sequence). This CDR3 has 13 residues. With 7 bases removed from V and 5 bases from J, the gap between germline ends came to 14 bases. CDR3: CASTPGGLYGYTF. CDR3 coding DNA: TGTGCCAGTACCCCGGGGGGGCTGTATGGCTACACCTTC.

This chain uses TRBV29-1 with TRBJ2-7; 10 bases align to TRBD2. Trimming removed 6 bases from V and 2 bases from J; junction bases left unmatched: 7. The CDR3 loop spans 14 amino acids. Germline assignment: CDR1 SQVTM and CDR2 ANQGSEA. The chain's CDR3 is CSVAPLAGAYEQYF. The CDR3 DNA sequence: TGCAGCGTAGCGCCGCTAGCGGGGGCCTACGAGCAGTACTTC.

A few counts support this clone. The rearrangement joins TRBV4-1 to TRBJ1-4, with 8 bases lining up with TRBD1. V trimming: 5 bases; J trimming: 3 bases; junction bases outside the gene matches: 5. CDR1 is MGHRA, CDR2 YSYEKL, per germline. CDR3 length equals 15 residues. CDR3 in amino acids: CASSAQGAPNEKLFF. The DNA for the CDR3 is TGCGCCAGCAGCGCCCAGGGGGCACCTAATGAAAAACTGTTTTTT.

The gene calls are TRBV5-6 and TRBJ2-7, with D unclear. Between the trimmed V and J ends, which lost 1 base and 2 bases, there was a span of 7 bases. Germline CDR1 SGHDT, CDR2 YYEEEE. The CDR3 has 13 residues. The CDR3 DNA follows: TGTGCCAGCAGCTTGTTGACAACCTACGAGCAGTACTTC. It yields the protein CASSLLTTYEQYF.

As for this clone: Other DNA sequences of this sample code for an identical CDR3. The rearrangement joins TRBV18 to TRBJ2-7; 8 nucleotides align to TRBD1. Looked up from germline, CDR1 is KGHSH and CDR2 is LQKENI. CDR3 length: 13 residues. Trimming removed 3 bases from V and 3 bases from J; junction bases left unmatched: 1. CDR3 in amino acids: CASSPGTGYEQYF. The DNA of the CDR3 is TGTGCCAGCTCACCCGGGACAGGCTACGAGCAGTACTTC.

The V gene is TRBV20-1, the J gene TRBJ2-7; TRBD2 is a possible D gene (6 bases). V was trimmed by 7 bases and J by 6 bases, leaving 13 bases between them. Germline V gene data show CDR1 as DFQATT and CDR2 as SNEGSKA (reference sequence). This CDR3 comprises 11 residues. This CDR3 reads CSVSGVGEQYF. The DNA of the CDR3 is TGCAGTGTCTCGGGGGTGGGCGAGCAGTACTTC.

J is TRBJ2-2 and V is TRBV29-1; TRBD1 aligns across 12 bases. The CDR3 covers 14 residues. In germline, CDR1 is SQVTM, CDR2 ANQGSEA. The V and J ends lost 6 bases and 7 bases, in that order; junction bases with no gene match: 6. The CDR3 region has the DNA TGCAGCGTCGGGACAGGGGGCAAGGGCGGGGAGCTGTTTTTT. Amino acid sequence: CSVGTGGKGGELFF.

The V call is TRBV23-1, the J call TRBJ1-2, with 7 positions matching TRBD1. TRBV23-1 is reported as an ORF; its role is uncertain. This CDR3 comprises 18 residues. The V and J ends lost 0 bases and 2 bases, in that order; junction bases with no gene match: 12. CDR3 DNA: TGCGCCAGCAGTCAATCGGACGAGACAGGGCGCGGGAACTATGGCTACACCTTC. It encodes CASSQSDETGRGNYGYTF.

This clone turned up a few times. V is TRBV18 and J is TRBJ2-2; possibly TRBD1 for D (6 bases). Germline CDR1 reads KGHSH; CDR2 reads LQKENI. The V end lost 5 bases, the J end lost 7 bases, and 14 bases lay between the germline ends. CDR3 length equals 14 residues. CDR3 in DNA: TGTGCCAGCTCAGCGACAGGACGGCTCGGGGAGCTGTTTTTT. Protein product: CASSATGRLGELFF.

This clone was detected only a few times. The chain uses TRBV4-1 and TRBJ1-2, with a tentative D call TRBD1 (5 bases). The CDR3 is 14 amino acids. Germline-derived CDR1 and CDR2 are MGHRA and YSYEKL. V lost 4 bases to trimming and J lost 8 bases, with 17 bases between them. DNA of the CDR3: TGCGCCAGCAGCCTAGGGGCGGCTATCCAGGGCTACACCTTC. Amino acids: CASSLGAAIQGYTF.

This clone was seen only a few times. V and J are TRBV11-2 and TRBJ2-1; D uncertain. The CDR3 spans 13 residues. Germline V gene lookup returns CDR1 SGHAT and CDR2 FQNNGV. The V end was cut by 3 bases, the J end by 2 bases, with 5 bases between. The CDR3 loop is CASSFRAYNEQFF. CDR3 coding DNA: TGTGCCAGCAGCTTCCGAGCCTACAATGAGCAGTTCTTC.

This clone was observed a handful of times. The V and J genes are TRBV5-1 and TRBJ2-1; tentatively, D is TRBD2 (6 bases). The CDR3 is made up of 16 amino acids. Germline V gene lookup returns CDR1 SGHRS and CDR2 YFSETQ. Trimming removed 4 bases from V and 10 bases from J, with 24 bases in between. The CDR3 coding sequence is TGCGCCAGCAGCCCCTCCTCACTAGCCCATACGACGGAGCAGTTCTTC. Protein sequence: CASSPSSLAHTTEQFF.

The CDR3 nucleotides read TGCGCCAGCAGCTTGGCCGCGGCAGGGGCCGATTCACCCCTCCACTTT. It encodes CASSLAAAGADSPLHF. This chain uses TRBV5-1 with TRBJ1-6; maybe TRBD1 (6 bases). The CDR3 is 16 amino acids. Germline values: CDR1 SGHRS, CDR2 YFSETQ. Trimming removed 0 bases at V and 8 bases at J, with 15 bases between.